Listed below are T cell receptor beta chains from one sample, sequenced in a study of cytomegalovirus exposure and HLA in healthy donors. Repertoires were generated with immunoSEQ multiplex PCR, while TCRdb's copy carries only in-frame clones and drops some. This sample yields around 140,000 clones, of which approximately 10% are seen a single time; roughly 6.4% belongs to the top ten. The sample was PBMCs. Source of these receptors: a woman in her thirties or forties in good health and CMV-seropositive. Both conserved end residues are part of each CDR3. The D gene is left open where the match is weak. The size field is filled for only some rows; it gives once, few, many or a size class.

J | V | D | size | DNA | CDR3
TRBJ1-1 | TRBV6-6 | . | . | TGTGCCAGCAGCCCAGACAGGCGTATGAACACTGAAGCTTTCTTT | CASSPDRRMNTEAFF
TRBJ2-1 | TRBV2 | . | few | TGTGCCAGCAGTTTCTACAGGGCAAATGAGCAGTTCTTC | CASSFYRANEQFF
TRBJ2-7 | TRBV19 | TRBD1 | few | TGTGCCAGTAGTTCCTCCCTTTCCGGGACAGGCCTCTACGAGCAGTACTTC | CASSSSLSGTGLYEQYF
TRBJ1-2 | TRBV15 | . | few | TGTGCCACCTCGGCTGACAGAGACTATGGCTACACCTTC | CATSADRDYGYTF
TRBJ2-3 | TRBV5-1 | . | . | TGCGCCAGCCTCGCCGGGTCTACCACTGGAGATACGCAGTATTTT | CASLAGSTTGDTQYF
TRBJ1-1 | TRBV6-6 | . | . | TGTGCCAGCACCCTAGGGGCCATGAACACTGAAGCTTTCTTT | CASTLGAMNTEAFF
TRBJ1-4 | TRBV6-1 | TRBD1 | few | TGTGCCAGCAGTGAAGCGGGACAGGGCGGAGGGGAAAAACTGTTTTTT | CASSEAGQGGGEKLFF
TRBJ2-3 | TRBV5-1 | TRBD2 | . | TGCGCCAGCAGACTAACTAGCGGGGGCACAGATACGCAGTATTTT | CASRLTSGGTDTQYF
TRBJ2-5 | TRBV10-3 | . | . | TGTGCCATCAGTAGACAGGACGGAGAGACCCAGTACTTC | CAISRQDGETQYF
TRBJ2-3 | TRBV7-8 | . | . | TGTGCCAGCAGCTTACTAACAGGGTCAGATACGCAGTATTTT | CASSLLTGSDTQYF
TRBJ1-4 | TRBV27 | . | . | TGTGCCAGCAGTTTACGGCGGAACGATGAAAAACTGTTTTTT | CASSLRRNDEKLFF
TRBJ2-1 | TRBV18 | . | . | TGTGCCAGCTCACCACAAAGTAGGGGTTTTAGCTCCTACAATGAGCAGTTCTTC | CASSPQSRGFSSYNEQFF
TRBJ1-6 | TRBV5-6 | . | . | TGTGCCAGCAGCCTTACGACAGCCTTTTCTTCACCCCTCCACTTT | CASSLTTAFSSPLHF
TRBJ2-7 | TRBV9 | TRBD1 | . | TGTGCCAGCAGCCCCCGGACAGGGGGCCACGAGCAGTACTTC | CASSPRTGGHEQYF
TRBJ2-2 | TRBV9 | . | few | TGTGCCAGCAGCGTAGAGACAGTGAACACCGGGGAGCTGTTTTTT | CASSVETVNTGELFF
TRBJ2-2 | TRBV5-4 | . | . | TGTGCCAGCAGCTTGCATGGCAGGGACACCGGGGAGCTGTTTTTT | CASSLHGRDTGELFF
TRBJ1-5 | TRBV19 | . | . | TGTGCCAGTAGTCCCGGTGGACAGCTTAATCAGCCCCAGCATTTT | CASSPGGQLNQPQHF
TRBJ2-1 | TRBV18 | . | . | TGTGCCAGCTCACCTAGACAGCAGAGCTCCTACAATGAGCAGTTCTTC | CASSPRQQSSYNEQFF
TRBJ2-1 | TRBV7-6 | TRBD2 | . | TGTGCCAGCAGCGTAGCGGGGGGGCAGTTTAGTGAGCAGTTCTTC | CASSVAGGQFSEQFF
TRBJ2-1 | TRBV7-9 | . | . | TGTGCCAGCAGTCTCCAGGGTGACAATGAGCAGTTCTTC | CASSLQGDNEQFF
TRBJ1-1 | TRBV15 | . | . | TGTGCCACTAGCAGAGTCAGGGGTAGCACTGAAGCTTTCTTT | CATSRVRGSTEAFF
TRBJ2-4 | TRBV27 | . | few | TGTGCCAGCAGTTTCTCGGCCAGGGGTACTGTGGCCAAAAACATTCAGTACTTC | CASSFSARGTVAKNIQYF
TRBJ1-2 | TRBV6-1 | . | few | TGTGCCAGCAGCGTACAGGGCGAATTGGGCTATGGCTACACCTTC | CASSVQGELGYGYTF
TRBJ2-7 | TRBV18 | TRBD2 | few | TGTGCCAGCTCACCGCCCCGGGGGGACTCCTACGAGCAGTACTTC | CASSPPRGDSYEQYF
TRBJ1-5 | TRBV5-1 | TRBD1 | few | TGCGCCAGCAGCACGGACAGGGGAGGTCCCCAGCATTTT | CASSTDRGGPQHF
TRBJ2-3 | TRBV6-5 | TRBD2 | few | TGTGCCAGCAGTTACCTAGCGGGGGGCAGCACAGATACGCAGTATTTT | CASSYLAGGSTDTQYF
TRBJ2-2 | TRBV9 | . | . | TGTGCCAGCCGGGGGGGACAGTCGAACACCGGGGAGCTGTTTTTT | CASRGGQSNTGELFF
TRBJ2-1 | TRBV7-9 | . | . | TGTGCCAGCAGCTTAGATACAGATGAGCAGTTCTTC | CASSLDTDEQFF
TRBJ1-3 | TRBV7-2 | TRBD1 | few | TGTGCCAGCAGCTTACAGGGGGCTGGAAACACCATATATTTT | CASSLQGAGNTIYF
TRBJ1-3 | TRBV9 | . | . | TGTGCCAGCAGCCCGTGGGGGGTCGGAAACACCATATATTTT | CASSPWGVGNTIYF
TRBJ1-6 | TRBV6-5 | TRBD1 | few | TGTGCCAGCAGACAGGGGGCGGGAGGTTCACCCCTCCACTTT | CASRQGAGGSPLHF
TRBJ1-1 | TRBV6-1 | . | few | TGTGCCAGCAGTGAACTGGGGGCGACCACTGAAGCTTTCTTT | CASSELGATTEAFF
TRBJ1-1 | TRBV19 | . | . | TGTGCCAGTAGTATCCGCACCTTCGGGTCAACTGAAGCTTTCTTT | CASSIRTFGSTEAFF
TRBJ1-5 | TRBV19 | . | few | TGTGCCAGTAGTCATTGGGGCACACCCGGCAATCAGCCCCAGCATTTT | CASSHWGTPGNQPQHF
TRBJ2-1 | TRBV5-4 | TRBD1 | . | TGTGCCAGCAGCTTCCCGGGACAGATAGGGCAGTTCTTC | CASSFPGQIGQFF
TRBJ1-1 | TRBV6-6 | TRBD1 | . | TGTGCCAGCAGACGTAGGACAGGCATGAACACTGAAGCTTTCTTT | CASRRRTGMNTEAFF
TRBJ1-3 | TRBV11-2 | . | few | TGTGCCAGCAGACAGGGATCCGGAAACACCATATATTTT | CASRQGSGNTIYF
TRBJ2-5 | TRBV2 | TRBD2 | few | TGTGCCAGCAGTAGCGGGGGGGCCGCAGAGACCCAGTACTTC | CASSSGGAAETQYF
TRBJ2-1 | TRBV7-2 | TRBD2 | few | TGTGCCAGCAGCTCACTAGCGGGGGGCAATGAGCAGTTCTTC | CASSSLAGGNEQFF
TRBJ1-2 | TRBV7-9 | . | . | TGTGCCAGCAGCTTAGCGGCAGTCAACTATGGCTACACCTTC | CASSLAAVNYGYTF
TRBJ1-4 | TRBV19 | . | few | TGTGCCAGTAGTATAGGAAAGGGGTGGGGTGAAAAACTGTTTTTT | CASSIGKGWGEKLFF
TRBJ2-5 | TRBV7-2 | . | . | TGTGCCAGCAGCTACCAGACAGGAAAAGAGACCCAGTACTTC | CASSYQTGKETQYF
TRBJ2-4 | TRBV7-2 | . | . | TGTGCCAGCAGCTTAGAGGGGGGGCCAGCCAAAAACATTCAGTACTTC | CASSLEGGPAKNIQYF
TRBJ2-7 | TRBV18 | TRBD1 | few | TGTGCCAGCTCACCAAAGGGACAGTACTCCTACGAGCAGTACTTC | CASSPKGQYSYEQYF
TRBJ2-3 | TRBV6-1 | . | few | TGTGCCAGCAGTGAAGGTACAGGATCCCCCCCCCAGTATTTT | CASSEGTGSPPQYF
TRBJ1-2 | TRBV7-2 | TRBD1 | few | TGTGCCAGCAGCACCAGACAGGGCCCATCGGATAATGGCTACACCTTC | CASSTRQGPSDNGYTF
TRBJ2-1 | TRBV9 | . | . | TGTGCCAGCAGCGTAGTGGGACTCCCCGAAGGTGAGCAGTTCTTC | CASSVVGLPEGEQFF
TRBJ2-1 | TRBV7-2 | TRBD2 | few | TGTGCCAGCAGCTTTGGACTAGCGGGGGGCCCCTACAATGAGCAGTTCTTC | CASSFGLAGGPYNEQFF
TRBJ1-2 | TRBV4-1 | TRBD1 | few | TGCGCCAGCAGCCAAGGACAGGGGGCGGATATCTATGGCTACACCTTC | CASSQGQGADIYGYTF
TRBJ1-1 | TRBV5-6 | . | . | TGTGCCAGCAGCTTGGGACTAAATCGGAACACTGAAGCTTTCTTT | CASSLGLNRNTEAFF
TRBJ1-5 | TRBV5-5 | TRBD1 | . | TGTGCCAGCAGCTTTACAGGGGATCAGCCCCAGCATTTT | CASSFTGDQPQHF
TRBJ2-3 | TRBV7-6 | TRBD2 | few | TGTGCCAGCAGCGCCCTAGCGGGGGGTAGCACAGATACGCAGTATTTT | CASSALAGGSTDTQYF
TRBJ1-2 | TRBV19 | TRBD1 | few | TGTGCCAGTAGAATAGGAGGGGGCCTCTATGGCTACACCTTC | CASRIGGGLYGYTF
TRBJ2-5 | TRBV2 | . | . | TGTGCCAGCAGTGTTGGGGGGGCCCGGGGCGGGACCCAGTACTTC | CASSVGGARGGTQYF
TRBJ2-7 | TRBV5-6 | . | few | TGTGCCAGCAGCTTCATCGGACTGATGGGGAACGAGCAGTACTTC | CASSFIGLMGNEQYF